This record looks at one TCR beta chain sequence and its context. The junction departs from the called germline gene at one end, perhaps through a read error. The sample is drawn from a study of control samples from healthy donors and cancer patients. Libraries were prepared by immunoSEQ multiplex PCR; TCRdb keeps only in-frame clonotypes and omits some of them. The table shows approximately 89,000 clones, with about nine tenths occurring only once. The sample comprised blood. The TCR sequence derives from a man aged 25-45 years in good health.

The CDR3 spells CASSWGQGNAEAFF. CDR3 DNA sequence: TGTGCCAGTAGTTGGGGACAAGGGAACGCTGAAGCTTTCTTT. The rearrangement joins TRBV19 to TRBJ1-1; a weak D match, TRBD1 (6 bases). CDR1 and CDR2 (germline): LNHDA, SQIVND (reference sequence). The CDR3 extends over 14 amino acids. The whole variable domain, filled in from reference TRBV19 and TRBJ1-1, reads DGGITQSPKYLFRKEGQNVTLSCEQNLNHDAMYWYRQDPGQGLRLIYYSQIVNDFQKGDIAEGYSVSREKKESFPLTVTSAQKNPTAFYLCASSWGQGNAEAFFGQGTRLTVV.